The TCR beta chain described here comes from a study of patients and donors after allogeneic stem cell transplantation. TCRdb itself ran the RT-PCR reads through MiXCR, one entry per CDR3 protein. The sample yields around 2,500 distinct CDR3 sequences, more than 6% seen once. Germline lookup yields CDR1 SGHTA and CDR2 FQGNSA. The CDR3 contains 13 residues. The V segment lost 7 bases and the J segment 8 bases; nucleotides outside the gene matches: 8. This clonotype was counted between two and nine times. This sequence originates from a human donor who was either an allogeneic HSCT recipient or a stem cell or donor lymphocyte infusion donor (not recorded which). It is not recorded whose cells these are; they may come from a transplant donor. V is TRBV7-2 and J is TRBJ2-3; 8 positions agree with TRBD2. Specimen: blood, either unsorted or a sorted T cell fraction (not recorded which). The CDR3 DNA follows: TGTGCCAGCACCAGGACAAGCGGGGGTACGCAGTATTTT. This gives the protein CASTRTSGGTQYF.